This TCR beta chain was recovered during a study of molecular identifiers for immune sequencing clone quantification. As CD8+CD4-CCR7+CD45RA+ cells, naive CD8 T cells were sorted. In regard to this clonotype: This could be a read error, since a much larger clone is one nucleotide away.

In preparing bulk TCR libraries, previously described methods and listed TCR primers were used. MiXCR, applied by TCRdb to the PCR reads, yields one record per CDR3 protein. The sample contains 250,000 to 350,000 distinct CDR3 sequences, 20% to 25% of which appear only once. This TCR derives from a human donor in good health. Some libraries in this study had Jurkat cell RNA spiked in. The sample was naive CD8+ T cells from blood, with Jurkat cell RNA spiked in. Documented subset: FACS-sorted CD8+CD4-CCR7+CD45RA+ naive T cells.

The CDR3 reads CASGLFGQGVYEQYF. The CDR3 DNA follows: TGTGCCAGCGGTTTATTCGGACAGGGGGTCTACGAGCAGTACTTC. V usage is TRBV27 and J usage is TRBJ2-7, with 10 bases lining up with TRBD1. In germline, CDR1 is MNHEY, CDR2 SMNVEV (reference sequence). The length of the CDR3 is 15 residues.